The text below deals with one TCR beta chain. Its antigen is undetermined. PCR primers comprised 60 Vbeta and 13 Jbeta primers. The repertoire was sequenced with immunoSEQ multiplex PCR; TCRdb's copy has only in-frame clones and lacks some. The sample lists approximately 100,000 clones, 78% seen once, with about 4% in the top ten. These data belong to a study of cytomegalovirus exposure and HLA in healthy donors. Study details: Early on, a data release was issued that held approximately 92 million unique TCRs from HLA-typed donors. Regarding the study as a whole: Later work found most CMV-associated TCR beta chains apparently HLA-restricted. Through in vitro validation, three CMV-associated chains were shown to be specific for CMV antigens. Sequencing had likely introduced a cluster of highly shared sequence variants as an artifact.

This TCR was sampled from a woman between 35 and 50 years old in good health and CMV-seropositive. The sample consisted of PBMCs.

The CDR3 DNA reads as TGTGCCAGCAGTTTATGGAGCGGTCCCACCTACAATGAGCAGTTCTTC. Encoded protein: CASSLWSGPTYNEQFF. The chain couples TRBV28 to TRBJ2-1; possibly TRBD2 for D (5 bases). Per the germline V gene, CDR1 is MDHEN and CDR2 is SYDVKM. The CDR3 extends over 16 amino acids. Trimming removed 0 bases at V and 2 bases at J, with 11 bases between.